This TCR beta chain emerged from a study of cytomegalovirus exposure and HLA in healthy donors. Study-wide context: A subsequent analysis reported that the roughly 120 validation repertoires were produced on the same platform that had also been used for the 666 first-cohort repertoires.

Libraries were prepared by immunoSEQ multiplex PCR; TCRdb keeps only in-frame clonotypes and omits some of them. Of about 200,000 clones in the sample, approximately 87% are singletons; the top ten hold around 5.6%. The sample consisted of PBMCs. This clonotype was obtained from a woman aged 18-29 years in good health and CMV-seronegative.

The CDR3 region has the DNA TGTGCCAGCAGCGTAGCTCTGGGGGAGTACAATGAGCAGTTCTTC. Translation gives CASSVALGEYNEQFF. The chain carries TRBV9 and TRBJ2-1, with D perhaps assigned TRBD1 or TRBD2 (5 bases each). Germline V gene data show CDR1 as SGDLS and CDR2 as YYNGEE. The CDR3 runs to 15 residues. V lost 0 bases to trimming and J lost 4 bases, with 11 bases between them.